A selection of T cell receptor beta chains follows, all from one sample in a study of blood T cell repertoires in COVID-19. Profiled with immunoSEQ multiplex PCR; TCRdb holds only in-frame clones, not every one. Of about 300,000 clones in the sample, 80% to 90% are singletons; the top ten hold about 1.2%. Sequences were obtained from peripheral blood. These receptors came from a woman aged 45-65 years with acute or convalescent COVID-19. CDR3s include the opening cysteine and the closing phenylalanine or tryptophan. The D gene is left open where the match is weak. Expanded clones get a size class; other rows say once, few or many, or leave the size out.

abundance	d_gene	v_gene	j_gene	CDR3nt	CDR3aa
-	TRBD1	TRBV12-5	TRBJ2-6	TGTGCTAGTGGTCAGGGGGCTGGGGCCAACGTCCTGACTTTC	CASGQGAGANVLTF
-	-	TRBV9	TRBJ2-1	TGTGCCAGCAGCCTAAACAATGAGCAGTTCTTC	CASSLNNEQFF
-	-	TRBV3-1/TRBV3-2	TRBJ1-6	TGTGCCAGCGGGGGAGGGGCCTCCAATTCACCCCTCCACTTT	CASGGGASNSPLHF
few	TRBD2	TRBV5-1	TRBJ2-3	TGCGCCAGCAGCGCACTAGCGGGGGGTGCAGATACGCAGTATTTT	CASSALAGGADTQYF
-	-	TRBV7-9	TRBJ1-4	TGTGCCAGCAGCTTAATTAGGTTCGGAGCAACTAATGAAAAACTGTTTTTT	CASSLIRFGATNEKLFF
-	-	TRBV18	TRBJ1-5	TGTGCCAGCTCACTACAGGGAATCGATCAGCCCCAGCATTTT	CASSLQGIDQPQHF
-	-	TRBV5-6	TRBJ1-6	TGTGCCAGCAGCTTCAGTCATTCACCCCTCCACTTT	CASSFSHSPLHF
-	TRBD2	TRBV29-1	TRBJ2-7	TGCAGCGTTGAGAGCCCTAGCGGTACCTACGAGCAGTACTTC	CSVESPSGTYEQYF
-	TRBD1	TRBV30	TRBJ1-6	TGTGCCTGGAGACGGACAGGAAACGATAATTCACCCCTCCACTTT	CAWRRTGNDNSPLHF
-	-	TRBV27	TRBJ1-2	TGTGCCAGCAGCCAAGCGGGACCTTATGGCTACACCTTC	CASSQAGPYGYTF
-	-	TRBV6-6	TRBJ2-4	TGTGCCAGCAGTCAGAGTGAGGGAAACATTCAGTACTTC	CASSQSEGNIQYF
-	-	TRBV6-1	TRBJ1-1	TGTGCCAGCAACCCAGTCCTGAACACTGAAGCTTTCTTT	CASNPVLNTEAFF
-	-	TRBV27	TRBJ1-1	TGTGCCAGCAGTTTATTCACAGGGCAGGGCACTGAAGCTTTCTTT	CASSLFTGQGTEAFF
once	-	TRBV10-2	TRBJ2-1	TGCGCCAGCAGTGAGGGGGGCTCCGGTGAGCAGTTCTTC	CASSEGGSGEQFF
-	TRBD2	TRBV5-6	TRBJ2-2	TGTGCCAGCAGCGGATCACTAGCGGGCCGCACCGGGGAGCTGTTTTTT	CASSGSLAGRTGELFF
-	-	TRBV19	TRBJ1-4	TGTGCCAGTATCCGAACCGGGACAAGGGATGAAAAACTGTTTTTT	CASIRTGTRDEKLFF
-	TRBD1	TRBV30	TRBJ2-5	TGTGCCTGGGGACAGGGGGACCAAGAGACCCAGTACTTC	CAWGQGDQETQYF
-	-	TRBV5-4	TRBJ2-1	TGTGCCAGCAGCTTGGATAGTAGCGCATACAATGAGCAGTTCTTC	CASSLDSSAYNEQFF
-	-	TRBV27	TRBJ2-7	TGTGCCAGCATAGGGGAAGACGAGCAGTACTTC	CASIGEDEQYF
-	-	TRBV2	TRBJ1-6	TGTGCCAGCAGTGCTCAGGGTAGGGATTCACCCCTCCACTTT	CASSAQGRDSPLHF
-	-	TRBV19	TRBJ2-1	TGTGCCAGTACCATTTCCCCCGACAGCAATGAGCAGTTCTTC	CASTISPDSNEQFF
few	-	TRBV7-2	TRBJ1-4	TGTGCCAGCAGCTTAAGGGGAACTAATGAAAAACTGTTTTTT	CASSLRGTNEKLFF
-	-	TRBV12-3/TRBV12-4	TRBJ1-5	TGTGCCAGCAAGGAGGAGCCCCAGCATTTT	CASKEEPQHF
-	-	TRBV3-1/TRBV3-2	TRBJ2-5	TGTGCCAGCAGCCAAGAGGGTAGACAGGCCCAGTACTTC	CASSQEGRQAQYF
few	TRBD2	TRBV14	TRBJ2-3	TGTGCCAGCAGCCAAGCCTTAACTAGCGGGAGGGCCGCAGATACGCAGTATTTT	CASSQALTSGRAADTQYF
-	-	TRBV9	TRBJ1-3	TGTGCCAGCAGCCCCCGGACAGAAGGAAACACCATATATTTT	CASSPRTEGNTIYF
-	TRBD1	TRBV7-2	TRBJ2-1	TGTGCCAGCAGCTTTGACAGGGTATTAGAGCAGTTCTTC	CASSFDRVLEQFF
-	TRBD2	TRBV6-1	TRBJ2-1	TGTGCCAGCAGTGTTGCCCTTCCGGGACTAGCGGGGGGTTATGAGCAGTTCTTC	CASSVALPGLAGGYEQFF
once	TRBD2	TRBV6-5	TRBJ2-2	TGTGCCAGCAGGGGGGGGTTGCGCGGGGAGCTGTTTTTT	CASRGGLRGELFF
-	-	TRBV9	TRBJ2-3	TGTGCCAGCAGCCCTCGACTAGTTGATGCGCAGTATTTT	CASSPRLVDAQYF
-	-	TRBV5-5	TRBJ1-1	TGTGCCAGCAGCCAACTGATAACTCATGTTGGAGCTTTCTTT	CASSQLITHVGAFF